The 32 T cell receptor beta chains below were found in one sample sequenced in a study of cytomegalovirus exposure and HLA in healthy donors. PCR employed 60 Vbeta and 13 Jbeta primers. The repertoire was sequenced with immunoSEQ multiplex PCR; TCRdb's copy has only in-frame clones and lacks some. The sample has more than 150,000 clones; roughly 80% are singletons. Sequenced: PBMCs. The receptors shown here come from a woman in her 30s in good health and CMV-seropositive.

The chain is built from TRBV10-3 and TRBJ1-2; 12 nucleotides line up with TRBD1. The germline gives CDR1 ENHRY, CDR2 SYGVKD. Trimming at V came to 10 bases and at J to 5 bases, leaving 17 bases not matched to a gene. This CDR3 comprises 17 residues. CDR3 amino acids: CATNGGGQGAEGYGYTF. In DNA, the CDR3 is TGTGCCACCAACGGTGGGGGACAGGGGGCAGAAGGGTATGGCTACACCTTC.

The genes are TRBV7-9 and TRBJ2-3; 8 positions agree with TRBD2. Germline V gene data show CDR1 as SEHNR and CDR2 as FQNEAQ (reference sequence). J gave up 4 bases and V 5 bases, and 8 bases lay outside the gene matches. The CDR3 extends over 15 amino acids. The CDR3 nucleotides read TGTGCCAGCAGCCCGACTAGCGTGGGGGCAGATACGCAGTATTTT. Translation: CASSPTSVGADTQYF.

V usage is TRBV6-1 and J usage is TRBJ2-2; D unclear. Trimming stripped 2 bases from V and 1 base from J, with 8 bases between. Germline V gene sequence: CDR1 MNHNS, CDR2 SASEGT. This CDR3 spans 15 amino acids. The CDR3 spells CASSELAENTGELFF. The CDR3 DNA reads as TGTGCCAGCAGTGAACTGGCGGAGAACACCGGGGAGCTGTTTTTT.

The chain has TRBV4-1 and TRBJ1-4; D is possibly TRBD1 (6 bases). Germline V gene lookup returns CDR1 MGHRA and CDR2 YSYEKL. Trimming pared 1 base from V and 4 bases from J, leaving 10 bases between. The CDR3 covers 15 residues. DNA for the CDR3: TGCGCCAGCAGCCAAGGCACAGGGTATAATGAAAAACTGTTTTTT. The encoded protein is CASSQGTGYNEKLFF.

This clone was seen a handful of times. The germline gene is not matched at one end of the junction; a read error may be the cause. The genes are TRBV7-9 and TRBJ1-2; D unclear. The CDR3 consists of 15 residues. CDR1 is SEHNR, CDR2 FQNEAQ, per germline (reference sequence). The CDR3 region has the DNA TGTTCCAGCAGCTTAGATGGCGGCGCGATTAGAGGCTACACCTTC. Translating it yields CSSSLDGGAIRGYTF.

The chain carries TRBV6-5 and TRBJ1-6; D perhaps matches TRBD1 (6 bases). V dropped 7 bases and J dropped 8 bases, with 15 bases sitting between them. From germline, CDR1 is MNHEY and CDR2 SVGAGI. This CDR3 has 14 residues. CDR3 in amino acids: CASMRGRLDSPLHF. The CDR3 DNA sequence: TGTGCCAGCATGCGGGGGCGGCTTGATTCACCCCTCCACTTT.

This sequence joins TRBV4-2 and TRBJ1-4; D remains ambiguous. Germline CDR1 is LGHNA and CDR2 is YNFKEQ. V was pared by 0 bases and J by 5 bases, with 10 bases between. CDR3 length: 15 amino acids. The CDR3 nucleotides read TGTGCCAGCAGCCAAGAGGGCCAGTTAAATGAAAAACTGTTTTTT. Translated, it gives CASSQEGQLNEKLFF.

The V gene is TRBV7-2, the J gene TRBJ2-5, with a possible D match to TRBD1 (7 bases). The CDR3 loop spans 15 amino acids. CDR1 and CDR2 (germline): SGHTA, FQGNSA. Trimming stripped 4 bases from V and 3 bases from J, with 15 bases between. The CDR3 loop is CASSWGDSPKETQYF. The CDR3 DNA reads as TGTGCCAGCAGCTGGGGGGACAGCCCAAAAGAGACCCAGTACTTC.

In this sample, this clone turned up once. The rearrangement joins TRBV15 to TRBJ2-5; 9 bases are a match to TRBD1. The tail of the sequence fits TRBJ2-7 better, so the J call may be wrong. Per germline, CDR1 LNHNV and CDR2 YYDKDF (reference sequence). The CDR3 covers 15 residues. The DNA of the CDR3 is TGTGCCACCAGCCCGAGACAGGGGGGTTCCTACGAGCAGTACTTC. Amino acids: CATSPRQGGSYEQYF.

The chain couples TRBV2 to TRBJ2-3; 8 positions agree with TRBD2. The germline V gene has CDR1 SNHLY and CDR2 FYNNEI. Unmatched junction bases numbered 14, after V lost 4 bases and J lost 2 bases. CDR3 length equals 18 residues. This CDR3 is CASSGLPAGEVYTDTQYF. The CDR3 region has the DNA TGTGCCAGCAGTGGCCTTCCAGCGGGAGAAGTTTACACAGATACGCAGTATTTT. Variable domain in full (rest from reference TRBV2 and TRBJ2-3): EPEVTQTPSHQVTQMGQEVILRCVPISNHLYFYWYRQILGQKVEFLVSFYNNEISEKSEIFDDQFSVERPDGSNFTLKIRSTKLEDSAMYFCASSGLPAGEVYTDTQYFGPGTRLTVL.

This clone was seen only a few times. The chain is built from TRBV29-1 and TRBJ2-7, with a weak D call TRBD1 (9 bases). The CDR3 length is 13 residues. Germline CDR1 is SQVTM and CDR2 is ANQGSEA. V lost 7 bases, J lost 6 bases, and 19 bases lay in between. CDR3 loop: CSGAQGAGGEQYF. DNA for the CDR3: TGCAGCGGCGCACAGGGGGCGGGGGGCGAGCAGTACTTC.

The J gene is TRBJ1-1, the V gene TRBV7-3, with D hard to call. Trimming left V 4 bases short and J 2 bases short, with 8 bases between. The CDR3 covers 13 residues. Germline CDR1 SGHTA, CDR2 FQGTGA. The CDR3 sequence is CASSSSLNTEAFF. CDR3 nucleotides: TGTGCCAGCAGCTCTAGCCTTAACACTGAAGCTTTCTTT.

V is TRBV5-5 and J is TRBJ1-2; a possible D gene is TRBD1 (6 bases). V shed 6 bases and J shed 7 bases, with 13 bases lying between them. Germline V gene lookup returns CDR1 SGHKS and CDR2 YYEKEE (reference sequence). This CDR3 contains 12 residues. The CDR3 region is CASIALGGGYTF. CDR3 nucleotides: TGTGCCAGCATCGCGTTAGGGGGTGGCTACACCTTC.

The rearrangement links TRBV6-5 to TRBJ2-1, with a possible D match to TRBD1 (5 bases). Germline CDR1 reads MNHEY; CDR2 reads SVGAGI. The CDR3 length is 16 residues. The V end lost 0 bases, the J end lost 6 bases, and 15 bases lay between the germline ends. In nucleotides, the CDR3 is TGTGCCAGCAGTTACTCTGCAGTTGGGGCTTCCAATGAGCAGTTCTTC. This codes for CASSYSAVGASNEQFF.

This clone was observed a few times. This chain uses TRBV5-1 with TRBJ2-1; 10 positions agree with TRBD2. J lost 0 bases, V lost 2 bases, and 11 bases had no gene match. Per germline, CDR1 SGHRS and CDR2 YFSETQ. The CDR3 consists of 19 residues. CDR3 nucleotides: TGCGCCAGCAGCTTTCTGGGAGCGGGAGGGATTAGCTCCTACAATGAGCAGTTCTTC. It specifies CASSFLGAGGISSYNEQFF.

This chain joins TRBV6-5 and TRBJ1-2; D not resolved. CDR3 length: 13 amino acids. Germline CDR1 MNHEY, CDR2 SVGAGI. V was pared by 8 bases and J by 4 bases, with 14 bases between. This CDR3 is CASGSGSPYGYTF. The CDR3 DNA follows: TGTGCCAGCGGGTCGGGGTCTCCCTATGGCTACACCTTC.

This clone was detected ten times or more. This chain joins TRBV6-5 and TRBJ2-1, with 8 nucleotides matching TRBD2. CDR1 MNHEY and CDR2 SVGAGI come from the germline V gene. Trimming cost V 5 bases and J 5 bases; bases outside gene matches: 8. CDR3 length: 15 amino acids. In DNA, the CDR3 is TGTGCCAGCAGTAAGATAGCGGGGTGGGACAATGAGCAGTTCTTC. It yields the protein CASSKIAGWDNEQFF.

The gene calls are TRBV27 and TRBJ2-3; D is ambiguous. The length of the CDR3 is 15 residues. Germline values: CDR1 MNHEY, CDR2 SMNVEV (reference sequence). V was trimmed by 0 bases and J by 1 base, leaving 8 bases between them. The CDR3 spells CASSLSRSGTDTQYF. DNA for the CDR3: TGTGCCAGCAGTTTATCGAGGAGCGGCACAGATACGCAGTATTTT.

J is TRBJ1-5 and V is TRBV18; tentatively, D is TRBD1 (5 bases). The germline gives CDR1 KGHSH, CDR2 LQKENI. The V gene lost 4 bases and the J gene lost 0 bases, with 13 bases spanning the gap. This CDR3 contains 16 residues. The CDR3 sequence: CASSQTELRSNQPQHF. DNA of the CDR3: TGTGCCAGCTCACAGACAGAACTTCGTAGCAATCAGCCCCAGCATTTT.

The CDR3 region is CASSYQDRVQETQYF. CDR3 nucleotide sequence: TGTGCCAGCAGTTACCAGGACAGGGTCCAAGAGACCCAGTACTTC. The genes are TRBV6-5 and TRBJ2-5; 8 bases are shared with TRBD1. CDR3 size: 15 residues. The germline V gene encodes CDR1 MNHEY and CDR2 SVGAGI. The ends lost 2 bases at V and 1 base at J; junction bases unmatched: 3.

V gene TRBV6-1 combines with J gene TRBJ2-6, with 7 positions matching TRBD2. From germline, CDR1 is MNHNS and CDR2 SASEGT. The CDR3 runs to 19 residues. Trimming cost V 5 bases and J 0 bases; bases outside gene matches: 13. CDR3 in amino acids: CASSKGAGTINSGANVLTF. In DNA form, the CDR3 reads TGTGCCAGCAGTAAAGGGGCCGGGACTATCAACTCTGGGGCCAACGTCCTGACTTTC.

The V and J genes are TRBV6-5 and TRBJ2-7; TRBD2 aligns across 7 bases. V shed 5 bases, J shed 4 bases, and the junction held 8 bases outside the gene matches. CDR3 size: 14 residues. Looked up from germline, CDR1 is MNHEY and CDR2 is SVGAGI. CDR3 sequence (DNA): TGTGCCAGCAGTAGAGGACTAGGGGTATACGAGCAGTACTTC. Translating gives CASSRGLGVYEQYF.

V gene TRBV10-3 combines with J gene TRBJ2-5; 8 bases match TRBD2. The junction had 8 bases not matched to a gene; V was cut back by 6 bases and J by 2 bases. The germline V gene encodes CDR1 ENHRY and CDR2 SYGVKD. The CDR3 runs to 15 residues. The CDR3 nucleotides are TGTGCCATCAGAGCAACCGGGACTAGACAAGAGACCCAGTACTTC. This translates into CAIRATGTRQETQYF.

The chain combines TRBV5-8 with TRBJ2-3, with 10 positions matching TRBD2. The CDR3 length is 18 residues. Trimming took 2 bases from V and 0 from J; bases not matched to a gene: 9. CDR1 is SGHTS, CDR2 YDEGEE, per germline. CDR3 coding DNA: TGTGCCAGCAGCTTCAGACTAGCGGGCAAGATTAGCACAGATACGCAGTATTTT. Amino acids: CASSFRLAGKISTDTQYF. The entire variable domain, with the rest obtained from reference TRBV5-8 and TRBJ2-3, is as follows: EAGVTQSPTHLIKTRGQQATLRCSPISGHTSVYWYQQALGLGLQFLLWYDEGEERNRGNFPPRFSGRQFPNYSSELNVNALELEDSALYLCASSFRLAGKISTDTQYFGPGTRLTVL.

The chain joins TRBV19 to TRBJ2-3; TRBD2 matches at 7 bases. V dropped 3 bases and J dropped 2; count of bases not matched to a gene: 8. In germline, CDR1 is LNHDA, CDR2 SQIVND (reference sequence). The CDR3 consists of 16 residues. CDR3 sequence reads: CASSIGGGFVTDTQYF. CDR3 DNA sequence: TGTGCCAGTAGTATCGGGGGAGGGTTTGTCACAGATACGCAGTATTTT.

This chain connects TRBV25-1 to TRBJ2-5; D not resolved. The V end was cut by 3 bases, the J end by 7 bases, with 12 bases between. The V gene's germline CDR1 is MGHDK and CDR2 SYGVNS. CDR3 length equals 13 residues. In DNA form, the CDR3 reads TGTGCCAGCAGTGAGGCCTCCCCACGGACCCAGTACTTC. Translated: CASSEASPRTQYF.

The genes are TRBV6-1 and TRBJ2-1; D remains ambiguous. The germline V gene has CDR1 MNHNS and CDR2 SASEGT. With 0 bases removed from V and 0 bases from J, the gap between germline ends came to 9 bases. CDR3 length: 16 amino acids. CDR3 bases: TGTGCCAGCAGTGAAGCATACCGGAGCTCCTACAATGAGCAGTTCTTC. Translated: CASSEAYRSSYNEQFF.

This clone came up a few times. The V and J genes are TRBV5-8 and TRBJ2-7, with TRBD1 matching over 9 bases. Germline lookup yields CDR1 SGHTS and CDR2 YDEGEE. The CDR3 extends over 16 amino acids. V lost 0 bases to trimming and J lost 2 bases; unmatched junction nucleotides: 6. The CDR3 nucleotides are TGTGCCAGCAGCTTGGGGTCGGGACAGGGAACCTACGAGCAGTACTTC. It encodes CASSLGSGQGTYEQYF.

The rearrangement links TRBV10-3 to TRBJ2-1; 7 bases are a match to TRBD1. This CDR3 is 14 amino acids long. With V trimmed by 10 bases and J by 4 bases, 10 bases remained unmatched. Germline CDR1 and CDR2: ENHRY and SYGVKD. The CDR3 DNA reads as TGTGCCACAAAGTCCCGGGACAGTTACAATGAGCAGTTCTTC. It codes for CATKSRDSYNEQFF.

The CDR3 loop reads CASSISAGVGYEQYF. The CDR3 DNA is TGTGCCAGTAGTATCTCAGCGGGAGTGGGGTACGAGCAGTACTTC. The chain has TRBV19 and TRBJ2-7, with 8 nucleotides matching TRBD2. The V gene's germline CDR1 is LNHDA and CDR2 SQIVND (reference sequence). The CDR3 length is 15 residues. V lost 3 bases, J lost 4 bases, and 8 bases stayed unmatched.

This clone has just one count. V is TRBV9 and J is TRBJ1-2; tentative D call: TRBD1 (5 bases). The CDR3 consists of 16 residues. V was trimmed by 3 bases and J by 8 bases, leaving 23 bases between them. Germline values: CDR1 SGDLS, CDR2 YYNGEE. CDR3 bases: TGTGCCAGCAGCGCGGGGGGTCAGGGCCTGGTCGGGGGCTACACCTTC. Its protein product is CASSAGGQGLVGGYTF. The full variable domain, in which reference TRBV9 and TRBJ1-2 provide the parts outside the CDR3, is DSGVTQTPKHLITATGQRVTLRCSPRSGDLSVYWYQQSLDQGLQFLIQYYNGEERAKGNILERFSAQQFPDLHSELNLSSLELGDSALYFCASSAGGQGLVGGYTFGSGTRLTVV.

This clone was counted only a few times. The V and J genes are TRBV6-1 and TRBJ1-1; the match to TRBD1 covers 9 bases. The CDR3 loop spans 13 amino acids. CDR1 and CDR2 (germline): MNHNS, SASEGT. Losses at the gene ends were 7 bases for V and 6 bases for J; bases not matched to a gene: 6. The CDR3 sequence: CASIKTGGAEAFF. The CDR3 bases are TGTGCCAGCATCAAGACAGGGGGAGCTGAAGCTTTCTTT.